The subject of this entry is one TCR beta chain. The antigen remains unidentified. The sample originates from a study of shared clonotypes between healthy human individuals. Study overall: Each donor's CD4 naive and CD4 memory cells filled three plates apiece, CD8 naive two, and CD8 memory one. General study findings and limits: Depth was large, yet rarefaction showed that sorted-subset sequencing was incomplete.

CD8 cells classed as naive were CD45RO-negative and positively selected for CCR7, excluding terminally differentiated effector memory CD45RA+ cells. Roughly 210 ng DNA, 30,000 or so T cell genomes, went into each sorted-subset replicate PCR. Authors' analysis steps: In the immunoSEQ data, sequences were junction-only and lacked quality scores, so filtering differed. The data were produced by immunoSEQ multiplex PCR, yet TCRdb's version contains in-frame clones alone and is incomplete. V, J and clone size were drawn from that table, and D and trimming were deduced from the DNA. The data show about 820,000 clones, around 93% seen once. Trimming removed 0 bases from V and 5 bases from J, with 8 bases in between. This CDR3 contains 14 residues. Per germline, CDR1 SGHDN and CDR2 FVKESK.

This TCR derives from a young man in good health. The rearrangement joins TRBV14 to TRBJ2-1, with D uncertain. Sequencing input: naive CD8+ T cells sorted from blood. The CDR3 here is CASSQDPNHNEQFF. The CDR3 DNA reads TGTGCCAGCAGCCAAGACCCTAACCACAATGAGCAGTTCTTC.